The entry that follows covers one TCR beta chain sequence. Its specific antigen is unknown. Qualities for individual bases were not recorded, and no much larger clone is one base off. The data were obtained in a study of cytomegalovirus exposure and HLA in healthy donors (dated 2017 in TCRdb). Notes on the research overall: According to an earlier analysis of 550 to 750 of the donors, some 180 million T cells yielded approximately 120 million unique TCR beta sequences and more than 250 Gb of sequence data. About 310 gigabases of sequencing data and approximately 85 million unique TCR sequences were included in an early release covering over 600 HLA-typed donors. Of the approximately 400 genotyped donors, approximately 83% fell in the genetic ancestry cluster associated with self-reported Caucasian donors. The study aimed to test whether cataloging public T cell receptors could reveal signatures of past pathogen exposure. Using immunosequencing, the study profiled T cell repertoires from 640 or so subjects and related those repertoires to cytomegalovirus serostatus. Besides the first cohort of some 670 subjects, a separate validation cohort made up of roughly 120 different subjects was used. To predict cytomegalovirus infection status, the study combined high-throughput TCR immunosequencing, statistical association of individual TCRs with disease status, and machine learning. A later analysis re-analyzed previously published TCR beta repertoires from approximately 670 donors and added high-resolution HLA genotyping to study TCR occurrence patterns. In the later analysis, no new phenotypic data were used to find candidate immune exposures; instead, reliance was placed on TCR beta sequences and their occurrence across donors. To decide whether each TCR beta V gene segment behaved as functional or pseudogenic, an earlier analysis of 587 of the donors relied on high-throughput TCR beta sequencing. Donor age, sex, ethnicity and CMV serostatus were collected together with the repertoire data. Genome-wide SNP genotypes for about 65% of the roughly 700 donors were used in a later genetic analysis, which treated that subset as a discovery cohort. Every repertoire in the discovery cohort had been generated on one and the same sequencing platform. Class I and class II HLA loci were covered by the typing at four-digit resolution. The number of donors typed differed by locus, with about 629-640 for A, B, C, DRB1 and DQB1, around 520 for DQA1, 600 to 610 for DPA1, and about 450 for DPB1. Four or five DR-DQ haplotypes were handled as single units for association and clustering because linkage in the cohort was strong. Across 300 to 500 genotyped donors of the cohort, an average of about 220,000 unique TCR beta nucleotide sequences per donor were sequenced, and roughly a sixth of those sequences were non-productive.

Library prep was done by the immunoSEQ multiplex PCR assay. For the multiplex PCR, a mixture combining 60 forward primers for TCR Vbeta segments and 13 reverse primers for TCR Jbeta segments was used. The CDR3 region of rearranged TCR beta genes was amplified from genomic DNA by a multiplex PCR assay. On the Illumina HiSeq System, the amplified TCR beta libraries were sequenced as 87-base-pair reads. Regarding the original processing steps: Across the 600 to 700 repertoires, a later analysis counted around 80 million unique TCR beta chains, 9 million to 14 million of which were shared by at least two donors. Raw reads were error-corrected and collapsed into unique sequences with a nearest-neighbor algorithm that merged closely related sequences to remove PCR and sequencing errors. V, D and J gene segments were assigned by aligning CDR3 sequences to IMGT reference sequences. Each retained sequence needed at least a six-nucleotide match to both a V gene segment and a J gene segment. A rearrangement was called productive if the CDR3 had no stop codons and remained in frame with V and J, and every other rearrangement was called non-productive. Following IMGT convention, CDR3 was defined as the stretch from the second conserved V-encoded cysteine up to the conserved J-encoded phenylalanine. The earlier analysis of about 570 of the donors excluded any sequence lacking an unambiguous match to a single V gene segment. In an earlier analysis of 450 to 700 of the donors, V segments were called functional above 56.7% productive rearrangements and were called segregating when the between-donor standard deviation exceeded 5%. A statistical classification framework was developed to diagnose cytomegalovirus status using the catalog of TCR beta chain sequences. A later analysis assigned V and J genes by comparing TCR nucleotide sequences with IMGT/GENE-DB human TR gene sequences. The TCRdist pipeline was used in a later analysis to assign CDR3 sequences and most-parsimonious VDJ recombination scenarios. In a later analysis, every TCR beta chain was defined by the combination of its CDR3 amino acid sequence and its V-gene family, and reads without a unique V-gene family were dropped. A later analysis removed 500 to 600 highly shared, low-generation-probability nucleotide sequences to deal with suspected cross-contamination and a sequencing artifact. For each public chain, a later analysis derived a clonal expansion index from normalized ranks of inferred template counts within each repertoire. A later analysis computed generation probabilities with a VDJ recombination model fitted to out-of-frame rearrangements, and checked the results against IGoR. Hypergeometric tests were used in a later analysis to score TCR-TCR, TCR-HLA and TCR-CMV co-occurrence, with a repertoire-size bias correction applied to the TCR pairs. In a later analysis, false discovery rates were estimated by permuting HLA or CMV assignments 20 times. In a later analysis, co-occurring TCRs were grouped with DBSCAN, and TCRdist sequence similarity was added when clustering was performed within HLA-allele-positive subsets. Repertoires with fewer than 30,000 or more than 120,000 public chains, plus five repertoires with anomalous nucleotide sharing, were excluded from co-occurrence clustering. Held by TCRdb, this immuneACCESS table contains in-frame sequences only and omits some clones. Under half of the omission traces to an unresolved V gene where checked; the cause of the rest is unknown. The V and J calls and clone size are taken from that table; D and trimming were inferred from the DNA. The sample table holds more than 150,000 clones, of which about 80% were seen once. In total, the top ten clones hold 1% of the sample.

The paper's findings and limits, for the study overall: Roughly uniform sequencing depth across donors was assumed in presence/absence analyses, although this assumption may not hold. In a later analysis, several top co-occurrence clusters were reported to appear linked to parvovirus B19, influenza, CMV and Epstein-Barr virus. Linkage disequilibrium might explain the correlated functional status among segregating V segments, but an unknown experimental factor could not be excluded. According to a later genetic analysis, donors in an Asian-associated ancestry cluster had fewer N-insertions in productive TCRs than the approximately 650-donor mean. Because counts were too low, around 18 rarely observed V segments, including chromosome 9 orphons, were left out of the earlier analysis of 500 to 750 of the donors. According to a later analysis, TCR association rates differed among HLA loci, with DRB1 alleles showing the most associated TCRs and HLA-C alleles showing the fewest. The only immune exposure information available for the cohort was CMV serostatus. Specific HLA alleles were associated with over 15,000 TCR beta sequences at a false discovery rate of 0.05 in a later analysis. Across donors, most TCR sequences were observed very rarely, whereas some public TCRs were present in many individuals. The study listed 150 to 200 TCR beta chains as associated with cytomegalovirus. Because some donors lacked HLA typing at each locus, the association tests relied only on the typed subset. A further reported finding was that TCR beta sequences accurately predicted the HLA-A and HLA-B alleles for most subjects in the first cohort. Assigning TCR associations to individual alleles was difficult when HLA alleles, especially DR and DQ, strongly co-occurred. The authors suggested that the approach could potentially be generalized to other disease states and immunological phenotypes. The classifier was reported to diagnose cytomegalovirus status with high specificity and sensitivity in both the original and validation cohorts. In a later analysis, HLA-associated TCR beta chains were found to be more clonally expanded and to have lower generation probabilities than equally common non-associated chains. In vitro tests confirmed that a few of the cytomegalovirus-associated TCR beta chains recognize cytomegalovirus antigens. An association between a missense DCLRE1C variant and V-gene and J-gene trimming of TCR beta chains was found in a later genetic analysis and replicated in an independent cohort. The 87-base-pair reads could not distinguish some IMGT-functional V segments, including TRBV6-2 and TRBV6-3, so those segments were excluded. Most CMV-associated TCR beta chains appeared to be HLA-restricted in a later analysis, and the HLA associations seemed to be driven largely by CMV exposure. Only TCR beta chains were sequenced in this cohort, and the absence of alpha or paired-chain data limited detectable features. The sequencing pipeline was judged likely to have produced a cluster of highly shared sequence variants as a technical artifact. In an earlier analysis of approximately 590 of the donors, most TCR beta V segments appeared in productive rearrangements about 87% or about 30% of the time, broadly matching IMGT annotations.

The germline V gene (reference sequence) provides CDR1 LNHDA and CDR2 SQIVND. Spanning cysteine to phenylalanine, the CDR3 consists of 14 amino acids. The entry retains the CDR3 DNA only, 42 bases that are in frame from base 1. V loses 10 bases of germline sequence and J loses 0 bases, and the interval between the two ends is 12 bases. The cohort consisted of more than 650 healthy bone marrow donors. All cohort members were sampled while nominally healthy, although unrecorded immune exposures were likely present. The donor tested CMV seropositive, placing the donor among the approximately 290 seropositive members of the cohort. Each donor provided a peripheral blood sample, and peripheral blood mononuclear cells were used for TCR beta sequencing. The Qiagen DNeasy Blood Extraction Kit was used to extract genomic DNA from the blood cell samples.

The clonotype was recovered from a woman between 50 and 59 years old in good health and CMV-seropositive. Source material: PBMCs. The chain uses TRBV19 and TRBJ2-2, with TRBD1 tentatively as D gene (5 bases match). The CDR3 is CATQRGSNTGELFF. In nucleotide form, the sequence is TGTGCCACTCAAAGGGGCTCGAACACCGGGGAGCTGTTTTTT.